This TCR beta chain was documented in a study of Ad26.COV2.S vaccination and SARS-CoV-2 variants. The table came from immunoSEQ multiplex PCR; TCRdb's copy has only in-frame clones and leaves some out. This sample has 200,000 to 250,000 clones; approximately 90% occur once, and the top ten carry 9.5% to 12%. CDR3 length: 14 amino acids. The germline CDR1 and CDR2 sequences are WNHNN and SYGVQD (reference sequence). After removal of 8 bases from V and 8 bases from J, the junction contained 14 bases not matched to a gene. Specified treatment: roughly 18 received Ad26.COV2.S at low or high dose, single or two shots; about 5 received placebo; per-sample allocation not given. On day 63 after the first injection, vaccine and placebo recipients gave samples.

The origin of this receptor is a person aged 18-60 years who received the Ad26.COV2.S COVID-19 vaccine or a placebo. The chain has TRBV10-1 and TRBJ1-2; 7 bases are shared with TRBD1. The sequenced sample was peripheral blood, obtained in a trial of Ad26.COV2.S vaccine versus placebo. CDR3 in amino acids: CASETQGGEGGYTF. CDR3 sequence (DNA): TGCGCCAGCGAGACCCAAGGGGGCGAGGGGGGCTACACCTTC.